This TCR beta chain stems from a study of cytomegalovirus exposure and HLA in healthy donors. Study-level results: The finding came from a later analysis; first-cohort TCR clusters tended to co-occur in the 95 to 150 validation repertoires.

The junction had 11 bases not matched to a gene; V was cut back by 0 bases and J by 3 bases. The length of the CDR3 is 18 residues. CDR1 and CDR2 (germline): MGHRA, YSYEKL. A note on this clone: The target antigen is unknown.

Sequencing was performed with immunoSEQ multiplex PCR; in TCRdb, only in-frame clones are kept and a portion is missing. The top ten clones hold 0.95% to 1.5% of a sample with 200,000 to 300,000 clones, approximately 83% of them seen once. This clonotype was sampled from a woman aged 30 to 39 in good health and CMV-seropositive. The chain couples TRBV4-1 to TRBJ2-7, with 10 bases lining up with TRBD1. The sample was PBMCs. The CDR3 loop is CASSQDLGPGTGVYEQYF. CDR3 sequence (DNA): TGCGCCAGCAGCCAAGATTTGGGTCCCGGGACAGGGGTCTACGAGCAGTACTTC.